In its sample, the clone carrying this T cell receptor beta chain was seen a few times. What it recognizes is unknown. Both CD4+ and CD8+ cells were separated through positive magnetic bead selection, and their purity was verified using flow cytometry. There are 11 residues in the CDR3. Trimming shortened V by 0 bases and J by 8 bases, and 7 bases separated the two germline ends. Germline assignment: CDR1 DFQATT and CDR2 SNEGSKA (reference sequence). This record belongs to a study of somatic mutations in cytotoxic T cells in rheumatoid arthritis. Notes on the study in general: Rheumatoid arthritis patients, but not healthy controls, exhibited increasing CD8+ clonality with age. In about an eighth of the roughly 65 patients, the largest CD8+ clone exceeded 20% of CD8+ cells. The authors did not adjust the slight TRBV07 underrepresentation in rheumatoid arthritis patients for multiple comparisons.

Sequenced by immunoSEQ multiplex PCR; TCRdb stores in-frame clones only, minus some. Among roughly 6,400 clones listed, roughly 75% were seen once. The clonotype originates from an adult with rheumatoid arthritis. The sample taken for sequencing was CD8+ T cells sorted from blood. The V call is TRBV20-1, the J call TRBJ1-1; D not resolved. CDR3 nucleotides: TGCAGTGCTAGAGACCAGGTGGAAGCTTTCTTT. This codes for CSARDQVEAFF.